The 12 T cell receptor beta chains presented below share a single source sample, sequenced in a study of T cell changes during pregnancy in multiple sclerosis. The assay was immunoSEQ multiplex PCR, and TCRdb's table has in-frame clones only and misses some. The sample contains about 110,000 clones, under 95% of which appear only once. The sequenced sample was peripheral blood, obtained before pregnancy. The receptors come from a female donor with multiple sclerosis, enrolled in a pregnancy study.

V gene TRBV7-2 combines with J gene TRBJ1-5; TRBD1 matches at 8 bases. Germline V gene sequence: CDR1 SGHTA, CDR2 FQGNSA. V was pared by 5 bases and J by 3 bases, with 18 bases of the junction left unmatched. The CDR3 has 19 amino acids. The CDR3, as DNA: TGTGCCAGCAGCACCAGACAGGGGCGCATATCGGACATCAATCAGCCCCAGCATTTT. This translates into CASSTRQGRISDINQPQHF.

As for this clone: At one end the junction does not follow the germline gene, possibly because of a read error. The CDR3 sequence: CASSEAGWQRGTKTGELFF. DNA of the CDR3: TGTGCCAGCAGTGAAGCTGGCTGGCAGCGTGGAACGAAGACCGGGGAGCTGTTTTTT. This rearrangement joins TRBV6-1 to TRBJ2-2; D is uncertain. Germline lookup yields CDR1 MNHNS and CDR2 SASEGT. CDR3 length equals 19 residues.

The V gene is TRBV18, the J gene TRBJ1-1; perhaps TRBD1 as D (6 bases). The CDR3 covers 21 residues. Germline CDR1 and CDR2: KGHSH and LQKENI. The ends were cut back, 0 bases at V and 5 bases at J, with 31 bases in the middle. The CDR3 nucleotides read TGTGCCAGCTCACCACCGCTCCAGGGGTTCGCAAGGGTAACGCGCTATACTGAAGCTTTCTTT. Translation: CASSPPLQGFARVTRYTEAFF.

The rearrangement links TRBV6-6 to TRBJ2-7, with 8 nucleotides matching TRBD1. The CDR3 length is 13 residues. The germline gives CDR1 MNHNY, CDR2 SVGAGI (reference sequence). V trimming: 6 bases; J trimming: 3 bases; junction bases outside the gene matches: 4. CDR3 sequence reads: CASRSTGGYEQYF. CDR3 nucleotide sequence: TGTGCCAGCAGGTCCACAGGGGGCTACGAGCAGTACTTC.

This chain uses TRBV10-3 with TRBJ1-2; D is perhaps TRBD1 (5 bases). V lost 4 bases and J lost 2, with 17 bases in between. The CDR3 is made up of 16 amino acids. Germline V gene lookup returns CDR1 ENHRY and CDR2 SYGVKD. In nucleotides, the CDR3 is TGTGCCATCAGTGGTGTTCCGACAGACCTGAACTATGGCTACACCTTC. The encoded protein is CAISGVPTDLNYGYTF.

V is TRBV30 and J is TRBJ1-1; 9 bases are a match to TRBD1. Unmatched junction bases numbered 8, after V lost 2 bases and J lost 4 bases. CDR3 length equals 15 residues. The germline CDR1 and CDR2 sequences are GTSNPN and SVGIG (reference sequence). The CDR3 reads CAWSTYRDRATEAFF. The CDR3 bases are TGTGCCTGGAGTACATACCGGGACAGGGCCACTGAAGCTTTCTTT.

The chain is built from TRBV7-9 and TRBJ1-5; D call uncertain. The CDR3 is 15 residues long. The germline CDR1 and CDR2 sequences are SEHNR and FQNEAQ (reference sequence). V was pared by 5 bases and J by 0 bases, with 11 bases between. CDR3 loop: CASSGGVVSNQPQHF. CDR3 sequence (DNA): TGTGCCAGCAGCGGAGGCGTCGTTAGCAATCAGCCCCAGCATTTT.

The rearrangement joins TRBV7-3 to TRBJ1-1; D uncertain. CDR3 length equals 13 residues. The germline V and J ends were trimmed by 3 bases and 0 bases, with 5 bases remaining between them. Germline assignment: CDR1 SGHTA and CDR2 FQGTGA. CDR3: CASSLGMNTEAFF. The CDR3 nucleotides are TGTGCCAGCAGCTTGGGCATGAACACTGAAGCTTTCTTT.

The chain couples TRBV7-2 to TRBJ1-5; D perhaps matches TRBD1 (6 bases). Germline CDR1 and CDR2: SGHTA and FQGNSA. Deletions cut 1 base from V and 3 bases from J, with 10 bases between. The CDR3 runs to 15 residues. The CDR3 nucleotides are TGTGCCAGCAGCTTAGAGGTGGGGGCCAATCAGCCCCAGCATTTT. Its translation is CASSLEVGANQPQHF.

Here the CDR3 DNA reads TGTGCCTGGAGTCCACCCCGCAGAACCCTCTATGGCTACACCTTC. Translation: CAWSPPRRTLYGYTF. The gene calls are TRBV30 and TRBJ1-2, with D hard to call. Trimming took off 2 bases at V and 4 bases at J, with 17 bases between the two ends. The CDR3 runs 15 residues. Looked up from germline, CDR1 is GTSNPN and CDR2 is SVGIG (reference sequence).

The chain carries TRBV9 and TRBJ2-1, with D unresolved. Germline values: CDR1 SGDLS, CDR2 YYNGEE. The ends were cut back, 0 bases at V and 0 bases at J, with 7 bases in the middle. This CDR3 comprises 15 residues. The CDR3 protein is CASSVGTTSYNEQFF. CDR3 bases: TGTGCCAGCAGCGTAGGTACAACCTCCTACAATGAGCAGTTCTTC.

Relative to its sample, this clone is medium-sized (0.01 to 0.1%). V gene TRBV4-1 combines with J gene TRBJ1-1; D not certain. This CDR3 comprises 14 residues. Germline V gene data show CDR1 as MGHRA and CDR2 as YSYEKL. V shed 1 base and J shed 6 bases, with 12 bases lying between them. As DNA, the CDR3 is TGCGCCAGCAGCCAAGGGTACGGGTCGTCTGAAGCTTTCTTT. Translation: CASSQGYGSSEAFF.